The 7 T cell receptor beta chains listed next were all sequenced from one sample in a study of blood T cell repertoires in COVID-19. Some clones are missing from TCRdb's copy, which holds only in-frame ones; the method was immunoSEQ multiplex PCR. The repertoire holds around 62,000 clones, with roughly 88% as singletons. The sequencing input was peripheral blood. Receptors were obtained from a human donor in a cohort sampled during active COVID-19.

The gene calls are TRBV5-6 and TRBJ2-7; 7 nucleotides agree with TRBD2. J lost 5 bases, V lost 2 bases, and 7 bases had no gene match. CDR3 size: 14 residues. The germline CDR1 and CDR2 sequences are SGHDT and YYEEEE. The CDR3 DNA follows: TGTGCCAGCAGCTTTGGGGCCGGGGGGAACGAGCAGTACTTC. Its translation is CASSFGAGGNEQYF.

This clone has only one observation. V gene TRBV9 combines with J gene TRBJ1-2; possibly TRBD1 for D (6 bases). CDR1 is SGDLS and CDR2 is YYNGEE in the germline V gene. V lost 4 bases, J lost 4 bases, and 17 bases lay in between. There are 15 residues in the CDR3. The CDR3 reads CASSPSDRGFYGYTF. The CDR3 coding sequence is TGTGCCAGCAGCCCCTCGGACAGAGGGTTCTATGGCTACACCTTC.

This clone has just one count. This sequence joins TRBV6-1 and TRBJ1-6; D is unclear. This CDR3 is built from 12 residues. The V gene lost 2 bases and the J gene lost 11 bases, with 7 bases spanning the gap. CDR1 is MNHNS and CDR2 is SASEGT in the germline V gene. CDR3: CASSEYLPPLHF. CDR3 in DNA: TGTGCCAGCAGTGAATATCTCCCACCCCTCCACTTT.

This chain links TRBV29-1 with TRBJ1-4; D perhaps matches TRBD1 (5 bases). Trimming pared 0 bases from V and 1 base from J, leaving 9 bases between. The germline V gene has CDR1 SQVTM and CDR2 ANQGSEA. This CDR3 region has 15 residues. The chain's CDR3 is CSVEDGGGTNEKLFF. The CDR3 DNA follows: TGCAGCGTTGAAGATGGCGGGGGAACTAATGAAAAACTGTTTTTT.

A few counts support this clone. This sequence joins TRBV12-3 or TRBV12-4 and TRBJ1-5, with 7 bases that match TRBD1. V lost 7 bases, J lost 5 bases, and 5 bases stayed unmatched. The CDR3 contains 13 residues. This CDR3 reads CASTDRVYQPQHF. DNA of the CDR3: TGTGCCAGCACTGACAGGGTCTATCAGCCCCAGCATTTT.

This clone was seen only a few times. The rearrangement links TRBV30 to TRBJ2-7, with 8 positions matching TRBD1. The CDR3 length is 14 residues. The junction had 5 bases not matched to a gene; V was cut back by 2 bases and J by 2 bases. The germline gives CDR1 GTSNPN, CDR2 SVGIG (reference sequence). CDR3 bases: TGTGCCTGGAGTAGGGGACAGGTTACCTACGAGCAGTACTTC. Its translation: CAWSRGQVTYEQYF.

The chain uses TRBV27 and TRBJ2-3; TRBD2 matches 10 bases. The germline gives CDR1 MNHEY, CDR2 SMNVEV (reference sequence). The CDR3 has 19 amino acids. The ends lost 0 bases at V and 1 base at J; junction bases unmatched: 10. CDR3 nucleotide sequence: TGTGCCAGCAGTTTATCATCCCGGCTAGCGGGAGCCGGCACAGATACGCAGTATTTT. Encoded protein: CASSLSSRLAGAGTDTQYF.